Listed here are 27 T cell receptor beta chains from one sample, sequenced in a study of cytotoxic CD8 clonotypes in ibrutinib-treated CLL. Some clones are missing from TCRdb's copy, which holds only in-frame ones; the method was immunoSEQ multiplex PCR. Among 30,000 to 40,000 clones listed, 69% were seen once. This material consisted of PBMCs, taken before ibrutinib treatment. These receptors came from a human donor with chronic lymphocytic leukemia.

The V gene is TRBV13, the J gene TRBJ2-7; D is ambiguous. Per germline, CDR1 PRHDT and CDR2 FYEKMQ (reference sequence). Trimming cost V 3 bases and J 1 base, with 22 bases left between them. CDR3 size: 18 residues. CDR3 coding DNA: TGTGCCAGCAGCTTCGCAGGTTCCCTGTGGCCGCATTCCTACGAGCAGTACTTC. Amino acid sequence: CASSFAGSLWPHSYEQYF.

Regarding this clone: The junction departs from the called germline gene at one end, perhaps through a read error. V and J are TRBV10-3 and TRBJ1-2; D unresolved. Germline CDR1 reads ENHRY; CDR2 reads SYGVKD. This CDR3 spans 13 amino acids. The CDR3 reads CAISEGWNYGYTF. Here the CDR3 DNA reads TGTGCCATAAGTGAGGGTTGGAACTATGGCTACACCTTC.

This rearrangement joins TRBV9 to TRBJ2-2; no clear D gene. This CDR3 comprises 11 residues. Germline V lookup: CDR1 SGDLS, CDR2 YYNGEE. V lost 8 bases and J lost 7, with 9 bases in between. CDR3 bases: TGTGCCAGTGGGCTTGACGGGGAGCTGTTTTTT. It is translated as CASGLDGELFF.

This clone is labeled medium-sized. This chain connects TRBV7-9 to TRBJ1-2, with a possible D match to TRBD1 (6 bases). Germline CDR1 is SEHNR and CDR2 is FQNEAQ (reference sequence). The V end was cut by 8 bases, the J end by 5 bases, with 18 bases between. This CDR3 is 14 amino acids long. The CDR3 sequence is CASLGAKGSYGYTF. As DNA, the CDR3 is TGTGCCAGCCTGGGGGCCAAGGGGAGTTATGGCTACACCTTC.

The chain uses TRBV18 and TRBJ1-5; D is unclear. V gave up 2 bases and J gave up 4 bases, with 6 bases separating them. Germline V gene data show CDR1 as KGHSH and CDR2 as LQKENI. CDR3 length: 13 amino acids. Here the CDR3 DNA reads TGTGCCAGCTCACCAACCAGAAATCAGCCCCAGCATTTT. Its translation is CASSPTRNQPQHF.

CDR3 loop: CASSRTRRMFGNAYNEQFF. As DNA, the CDR3 is TGTGCCAGCAGTCGGACTAGACGAATGTTCGGGAATGCCTACAATGAGCAGTTCTTC. The chain uses TRBV28 and TRBJ2-1; 7 bases line up with TRBD2. The CDR3 length is 19 residues. Trimming at V came to 5 bases and at J to 2 bases, leaving 18 bases not matched to a gene. Looked up from germline, CDR1 is MDHEN and CDR2 is SYDVKM.

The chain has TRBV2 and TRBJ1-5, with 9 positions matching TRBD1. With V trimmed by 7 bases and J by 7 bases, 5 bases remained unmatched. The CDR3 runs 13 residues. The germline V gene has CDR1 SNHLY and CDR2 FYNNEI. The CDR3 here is CASKGQGLQPQHF. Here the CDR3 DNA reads TGTGCCAGCAAGGGACAGGGCTTACAGCCCCAGCATTTT.

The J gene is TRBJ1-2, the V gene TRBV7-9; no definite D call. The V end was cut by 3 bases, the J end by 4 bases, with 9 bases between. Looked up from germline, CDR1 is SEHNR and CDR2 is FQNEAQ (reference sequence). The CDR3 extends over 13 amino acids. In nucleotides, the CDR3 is TGTGCCAGCAGCTTGGGCGGTCCCTATGGCTACACCTTC. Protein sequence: CASSLGGPYGYTF.

The CDR3 is CATSKDEFSPLHF. DNA of the CDR3: TGTGCCACCAGCAAAGACGAATTTTCACCCCTCCACTTT. J is TRBJ1-6 and V is TRBV15; D gene unclear. Germline loops: CDR1 LNHNV, CDR2 YYDKDF (reference sequence). V was trimmed by 4 bases and J by 9 bases, leaving 10 bases between them. CDR3 size: 13 residues. Variable domain in full (rest from reference TRBV15 and TRBJ1-6): DAMVIQNPRYQVTQFGKPVTLSCSQTLNHNVMYWYQQKSSQAPKLLFHYYDKDFNNEADTPDNFQSRRPNTSFCFLDIRSPGLGDTAMYLCATSKDEFSPLHFGNGTRLTVT.

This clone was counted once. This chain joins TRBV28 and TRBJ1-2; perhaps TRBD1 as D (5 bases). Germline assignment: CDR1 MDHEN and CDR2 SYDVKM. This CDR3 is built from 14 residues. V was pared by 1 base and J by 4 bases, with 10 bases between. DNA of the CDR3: TGTGCCAGCAGTTTATCTCGGGACTTCTATGGCTACACCTTC. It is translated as CASSLSRDFYGYTF.

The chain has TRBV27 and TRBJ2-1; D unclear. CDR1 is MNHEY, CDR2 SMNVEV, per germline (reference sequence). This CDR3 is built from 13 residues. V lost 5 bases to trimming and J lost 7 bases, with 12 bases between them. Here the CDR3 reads CASSPYLGNEQFF. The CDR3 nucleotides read TGTGCCAGCAGTCCCTACTTAGGGAATGAGCAGTTCTTC.

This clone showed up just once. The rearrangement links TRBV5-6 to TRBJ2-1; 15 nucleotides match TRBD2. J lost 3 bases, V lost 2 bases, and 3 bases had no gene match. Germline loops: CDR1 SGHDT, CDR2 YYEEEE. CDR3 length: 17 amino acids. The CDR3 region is CASSFGLAGGLYNEQFF. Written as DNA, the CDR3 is TGTGCCAGCAGCTTCGGACTAGCGGGGGGGCTCTACAATGAGCAGTTCTTC.

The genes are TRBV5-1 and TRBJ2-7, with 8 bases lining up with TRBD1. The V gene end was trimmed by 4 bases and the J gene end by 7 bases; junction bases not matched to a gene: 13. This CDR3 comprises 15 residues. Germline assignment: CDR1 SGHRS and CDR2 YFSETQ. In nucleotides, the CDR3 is TGCGCCAGCAGCCTCGGGACAGGAATTCCTGGGGAGCAGTACTTC. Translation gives CASSLGTGIPGEQYF.

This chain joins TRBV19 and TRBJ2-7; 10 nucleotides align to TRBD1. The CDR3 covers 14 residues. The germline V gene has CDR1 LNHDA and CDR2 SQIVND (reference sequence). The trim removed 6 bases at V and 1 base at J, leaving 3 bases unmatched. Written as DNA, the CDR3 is TGTGCCAGTAGGCCGGGACAGGGGTCCTACGAGCAGTACTTC. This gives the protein CASRPGQGSYEQYF.

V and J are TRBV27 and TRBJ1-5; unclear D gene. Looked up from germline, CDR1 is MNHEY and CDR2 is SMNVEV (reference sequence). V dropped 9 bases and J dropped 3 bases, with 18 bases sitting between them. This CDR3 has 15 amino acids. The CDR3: CASKVGWQINQPQHF. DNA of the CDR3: TGTGCCAGTAAGGTAGGGTGGCAAATCAATCAGCCCCAGCATTTT.

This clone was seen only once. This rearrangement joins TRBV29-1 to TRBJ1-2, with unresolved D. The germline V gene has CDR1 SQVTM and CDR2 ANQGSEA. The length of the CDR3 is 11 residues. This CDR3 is CIAPTNYGYTF. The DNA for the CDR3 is TGCATTGCCCCTACTAACTATGGCTACACCTTC. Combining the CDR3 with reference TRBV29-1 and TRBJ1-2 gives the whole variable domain SAVISQKPSRDICQRGTSLTIQCQVDSQVTMMFWYRQQPGQSLTLIATANQGSEATYESGFVIDKFPISRPNLTFSTLTVSNMSPEDSSIYLCIAPTNYGYTFGSGTRLTVV.

The CDR3 nucleotides are TGTGCCACCAGCAGAGATCGACAGTTCTACGAGCAGTACTTC. Translating it yields CATSRDRQFYEQYF. The genes are TRBV15 and TRBJ2-7, with D possibly TRBD1 on 5 matching bases. CDR1 and CDR2 from the germline V gene are LNHNV and YYDKDF (reference sequence). The length of the CDR3 is 14 residues. V shed 0 bases and J shed 3 bases, with 9 bases lying between them. Based on the CDR3 plus reference TRBV15 and TRBJ2-7, the full variable domain is DAMVIQNPRYQVTQFGKPVTLSCSQTLNHNVMYWYQQKSSQAPKLLFHYYDKDFNNEADTPDNFQSRRPNTSFCFLDIRSPGLGDTAMYLCATSRDRQFYEQYFGPGTRLTVT.

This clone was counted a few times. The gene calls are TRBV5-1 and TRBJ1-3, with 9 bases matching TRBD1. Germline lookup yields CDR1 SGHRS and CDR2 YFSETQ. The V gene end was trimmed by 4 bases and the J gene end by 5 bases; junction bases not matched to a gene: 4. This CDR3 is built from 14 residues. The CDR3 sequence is CASSQGQGRNTIYF. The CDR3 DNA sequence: TGCGCCAGCAGCCAAGGACAGGGGAGAAACACCATATATTTT.

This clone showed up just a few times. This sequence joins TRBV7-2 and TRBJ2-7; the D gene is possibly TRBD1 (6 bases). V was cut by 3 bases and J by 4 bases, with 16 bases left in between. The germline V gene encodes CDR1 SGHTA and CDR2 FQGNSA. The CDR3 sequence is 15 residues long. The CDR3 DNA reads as TGTGCCAGCAGCTTTACCCCCGGGACAAGATACGAGCAGTACTTC. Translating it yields CASSFTPGTRYEQYF.

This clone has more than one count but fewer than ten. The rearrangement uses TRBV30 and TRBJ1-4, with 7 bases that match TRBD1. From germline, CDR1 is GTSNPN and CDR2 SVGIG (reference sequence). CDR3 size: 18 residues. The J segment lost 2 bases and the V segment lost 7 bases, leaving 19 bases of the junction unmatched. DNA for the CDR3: TGTGCCTTCATGAGGGACAGCGCAAGGATCGGTACTAATGAAAAACTGTTTTTT. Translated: CAFMRDSARIGTNEKLFF.

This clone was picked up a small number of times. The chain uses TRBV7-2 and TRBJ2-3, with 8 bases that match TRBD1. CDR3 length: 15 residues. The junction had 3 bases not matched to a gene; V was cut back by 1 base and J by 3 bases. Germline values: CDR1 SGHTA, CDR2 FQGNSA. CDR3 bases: TGTGCCAGCAGCTTAGTCGGACAGGGAACAGATACGCAGTATTTT. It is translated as CASSLVGQGTDTQYF.

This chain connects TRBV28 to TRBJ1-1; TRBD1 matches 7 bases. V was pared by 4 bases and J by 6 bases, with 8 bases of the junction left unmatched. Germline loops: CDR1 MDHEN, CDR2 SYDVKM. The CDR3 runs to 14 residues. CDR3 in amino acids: CASSWGGDSPEAFF. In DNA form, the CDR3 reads TGTGCCAGCAGTTGGGGAGGGGACAGTCCTGAAGCTTTCTTT. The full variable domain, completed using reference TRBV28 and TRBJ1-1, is DVKVTQSSRYLVKRTGEKVFLECVQDMDHENMFWYRQDPGLGLRLIYFSYDVKMKEKGDIPEGYSVSREKKERFSLILESASTNQTSMYLCASSWGGDSPEAFFGQGTRLTVV.

Here the CDR3 reads CASSVGGKYGYTF. The CDR3 DNA is TGTGCCAGCAGCGTAGGGGGAAAGTATGGCTACACCTTC. This rearrangement joins TRBV9 to TRBJ1-2; D is ambiguous. This CDR3 comprises 13 residues. Trimming removed 0 bases from V and 5 bases from J, with 8 bases in between. Per germline, CDR1 SGDLS and CDR2 YYNGEE.

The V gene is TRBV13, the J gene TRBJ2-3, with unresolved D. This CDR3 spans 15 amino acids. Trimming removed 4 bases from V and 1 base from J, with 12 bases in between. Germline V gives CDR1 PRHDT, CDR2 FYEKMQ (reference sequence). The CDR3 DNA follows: TGTGCCAGCAGCTCCCCCCCTGCGGGCACAGATACGCAGTATTTT. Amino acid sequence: CASSSPPAGTDTQYF.

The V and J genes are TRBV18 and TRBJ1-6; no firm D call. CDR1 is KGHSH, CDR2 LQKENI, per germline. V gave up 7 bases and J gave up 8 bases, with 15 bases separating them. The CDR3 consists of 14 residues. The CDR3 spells CASLRLEGDSPLHF. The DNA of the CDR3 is TGTGCCAGCTTACGGTTAGAAGGTGATTCACCCCTCCACTTT.

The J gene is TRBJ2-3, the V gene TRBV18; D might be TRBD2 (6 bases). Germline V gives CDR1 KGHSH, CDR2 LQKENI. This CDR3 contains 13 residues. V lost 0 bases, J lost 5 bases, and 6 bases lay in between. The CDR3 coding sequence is TGTGCCAGCTCACCACCGGGACTAGATACGCAGTATTTT. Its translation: CASSPPGLDTQYF.

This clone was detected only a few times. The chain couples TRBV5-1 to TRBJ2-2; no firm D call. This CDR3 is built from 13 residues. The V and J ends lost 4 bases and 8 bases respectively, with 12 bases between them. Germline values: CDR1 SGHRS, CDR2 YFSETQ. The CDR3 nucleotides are TGCGCCAGCAGCGTAAGCGAGTTTGGGGAGCTGTTTTTT. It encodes CASSVSEFGELFF.